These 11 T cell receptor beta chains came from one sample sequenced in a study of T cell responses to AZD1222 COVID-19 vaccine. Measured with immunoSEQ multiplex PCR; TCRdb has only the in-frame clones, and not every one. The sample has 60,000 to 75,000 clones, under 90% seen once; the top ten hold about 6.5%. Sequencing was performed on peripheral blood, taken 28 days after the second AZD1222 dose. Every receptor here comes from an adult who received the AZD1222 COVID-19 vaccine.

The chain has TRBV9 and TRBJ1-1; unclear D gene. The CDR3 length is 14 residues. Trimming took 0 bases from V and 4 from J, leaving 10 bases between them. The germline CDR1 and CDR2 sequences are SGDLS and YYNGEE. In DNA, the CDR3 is TGTGCCAGCAGCGTAGCCTTGGGTGTCACTGAAGCTTTCTTT. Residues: CASSVALGVTEAFF.

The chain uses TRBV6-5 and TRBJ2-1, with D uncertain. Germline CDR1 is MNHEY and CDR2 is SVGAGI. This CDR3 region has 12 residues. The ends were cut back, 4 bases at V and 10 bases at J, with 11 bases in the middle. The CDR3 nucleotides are TGTGCCAGCAGTTCCAACCTTCAGGAGCAGTTCTTC. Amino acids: CASSSNLQEQFF.

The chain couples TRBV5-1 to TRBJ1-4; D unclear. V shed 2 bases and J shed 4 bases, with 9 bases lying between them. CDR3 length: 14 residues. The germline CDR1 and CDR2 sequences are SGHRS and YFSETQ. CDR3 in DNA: TGCGCCAGCAGCTTAATCGGGCTTAATGAAAAACTGTTTTTT. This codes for CASSLIGLNEKLFF.

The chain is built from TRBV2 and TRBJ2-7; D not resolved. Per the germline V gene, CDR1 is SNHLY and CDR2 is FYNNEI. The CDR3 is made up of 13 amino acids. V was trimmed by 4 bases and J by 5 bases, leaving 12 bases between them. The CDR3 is CASSGRGVNEQYF. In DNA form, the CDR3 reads TGTGCCAGCAGTGGTCGAGGTGTAAACGAGCAGTACTTC.

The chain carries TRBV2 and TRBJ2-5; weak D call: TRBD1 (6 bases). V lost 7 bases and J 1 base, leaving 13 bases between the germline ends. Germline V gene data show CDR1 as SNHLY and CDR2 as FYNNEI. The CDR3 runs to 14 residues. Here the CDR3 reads CASTILGGQETQYF. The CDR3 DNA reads TGTGCCAGCACTATACTAGGGGGCCAAGAGACCCAGTACTTC.

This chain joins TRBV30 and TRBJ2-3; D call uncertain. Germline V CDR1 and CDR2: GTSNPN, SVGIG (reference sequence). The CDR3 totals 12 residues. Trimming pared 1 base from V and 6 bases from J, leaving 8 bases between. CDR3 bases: TGTGCCTGGAGTGATGCCCCCGATACGCAGTATTTT. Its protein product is CAWSDAPDTQYF. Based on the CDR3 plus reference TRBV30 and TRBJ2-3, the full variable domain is SQTIHQWPATLVQPVGSPLSLECTVEGTSNPNLYWYRQAAGRGLQLLFYSVGIGQISSEVPQNLSASRPQDRQFILSSKKLLLSDSGFYLCAWSDAPDTQYFGPGTRLTVL.

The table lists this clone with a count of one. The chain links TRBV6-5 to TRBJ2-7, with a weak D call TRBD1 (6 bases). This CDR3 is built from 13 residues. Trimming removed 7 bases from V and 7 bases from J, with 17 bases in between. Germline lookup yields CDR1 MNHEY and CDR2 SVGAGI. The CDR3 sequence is CASNYREFGEQYF. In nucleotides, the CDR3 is TGTGCCAGCAACTACAGGGAGTTCGGGGAGCAGTACTTC.

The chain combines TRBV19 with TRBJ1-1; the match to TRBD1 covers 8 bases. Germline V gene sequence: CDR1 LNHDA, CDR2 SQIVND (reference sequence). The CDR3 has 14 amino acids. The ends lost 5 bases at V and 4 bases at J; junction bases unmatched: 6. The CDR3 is CASSDRGRSTEAFF. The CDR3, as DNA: TGTGCCAGTAGTGACAGGGGAAGGAGCACTGAAGCTTTCTTT.

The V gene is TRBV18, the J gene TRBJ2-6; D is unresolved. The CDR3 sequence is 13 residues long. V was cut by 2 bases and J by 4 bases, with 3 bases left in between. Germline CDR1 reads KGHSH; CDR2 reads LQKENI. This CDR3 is CASSPSGANVLTF. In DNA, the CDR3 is TGTGCCAGCTCACCATCAGGGGCCAACGTCCTGACTTTC. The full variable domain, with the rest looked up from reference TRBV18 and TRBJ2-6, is NAGVMQNPRHLVRRRGQEARLRCSPMKGHSHVYWYRQLPEEGLKFMVYLQKENIIDESGMPKERFSAEFPKEGPSILRIQQVVRGDSAAYFCASSPSGANVLTFGAGSRLTVL.

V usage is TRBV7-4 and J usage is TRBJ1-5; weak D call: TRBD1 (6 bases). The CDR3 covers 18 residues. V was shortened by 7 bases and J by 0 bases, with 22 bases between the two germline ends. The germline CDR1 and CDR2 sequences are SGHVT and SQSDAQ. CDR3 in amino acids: CASTLYRAEGYSNQPQHF. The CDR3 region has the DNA TGTGCCAGCACCTTGTACAGGGCCGAAGGGTATAGCAATCAGCCCCAGCATTTT.

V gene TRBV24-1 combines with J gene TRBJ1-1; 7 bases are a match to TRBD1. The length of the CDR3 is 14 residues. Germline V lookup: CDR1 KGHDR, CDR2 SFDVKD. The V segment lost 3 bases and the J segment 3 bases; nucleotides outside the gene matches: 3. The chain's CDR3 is CATSDNDRDTEAFF. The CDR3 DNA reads TGTGCCACCAGTGATAACGACAGGGACACTGAAGCTTTCTTT.